This TCR beta chain was sequenced during a study of cytomegalovirus exposure and HLA in healthy donors. Overall study: Of roughly 400 genotyped donors, 80% to 85% grouped in the Caucasian-associated ancestry cluster.

Primers included in the PCR were 60 Vbeta and 13 Jbeta primers. Profiled with immunoSEQ multiplex PCR; TCRdb holds only in-frame clones, not every one. Of more than 110,000 clones in the sample, around 80% were seen once. Comment on this clone: Antigen unknown.

The study, taken as a whole, reports: Later, an analysis showed that TCR beta chains associated with HLA were more clonally expanded than others that were equally common. The availability of immune exposure information extended only to CMV serostatus.

The CDR3 is 14 residues long. Germline CDR1 reads SGHNT; CDR2 reads YYREEE (reference sequence). Trimming pared 0 bases from V and 4 bases from J, leaving 10 bases between. The receptor was derived from a man in his fifties or sixties in good health and CMV-seronegative. The chain is built from TRBV5-4 and TRBJ1-2, with a tentative D call TRBD1 (6 bases). The sequenced material came from PBMCs. The CDR3 DNA is TGTGCCAGCAGCTTGGACAGGGACGGCTATGGCTACACCTTC. Protein product: CASSLDRDGYGYTF. The full variable domain, in which reference TRBV5-4 and TRBJ1-2 provide the parts outside the CDR3, is ETGVTQSPTHLIKTRGQQVTLRCSSQSGHNTVSWYQQALGQGPQFIFQYYREEENGRGNFPPRFSGLQFPNYSSELNVNALELDDSALYLCASSLDRDGYGYTFGSGTRLTVV.